This T cell receptor (beta chain) derives from a study of blood T cell repertoires in COVID-19. Study overall: From T cells, B-cell-depleted T cells, or PBMCs came the material, which was cDNA or gDNA.

Per the study methods: Scientists estimated how many nucleated cells there were by amplifying reference gene primers. TCRdb's table, derived via immunoSEQ multiplex PCR, lists solely in-frame clones and lacks some. The V and J calls and clone size come from that table; D and trimming were worked out from the DNA. The sample contains about 94,000 clones, over 75% of which appear only once. Germline loops: CDR1 SGHVS, CDR2 FQNEAQ. The germline V and J ends were trimmed by 5 bases and 1 base, with 14 bases remaining between them. The CDR3 is made up of 15 amino acids. The chain has TRBV7-8 and TRBJ1-2; D call uncertain. This clonotype was sampled from a human donor with acute or convalescent COVID-19. The donor label of this sample is uncertain. What was sequenced was peripheral blood. CDR3 loop: CASSMGHPVNYGYTF. The CDR3 DNA is TGTGCCAGCAGCATGGGCCACCCCGTTAACTATGGCTACACCTTC.